This T cell receptor (beta chain) comes out of a study of CD8+ T cells in alopecia areata. Extracted RNA was reverse transcribed, and the resulting cDNA served as sequencing template. Sequencing used immunoSEQ multiplex PCR; TCRdb keeps in-frame clones, though not all of them. Among 160,000 or so clones, roughly 63% were seen once, and the ten largest hold under 20%. Treatment specified: oral pan-JAK inhibitor, 5-10 mg twice daily. Individuals with alopecia areata gave both lesional scalp punch biopsies and peripheral blood for collection. Trimming left V 5 bases short and J 5 bases short, with 15 bases between. Germline CDR1 and CDR2: SNHLY and FYNNEI. The length of the CDR3 is 14 residues. The sample holds a few counts of this clone.

The specimen comprised CD4+ T cells sorted from blood, sampled between weeks 55 and 65, from a patient treated with tofacitinib. This sequence was found in a human donor with alopecia areata. The rearrangement joins TRBV2 to TRBJ2-5, with D tentatively TRBD2 (5 bases). CDR3 sequence reads: CASSFDNTRETQYF. The CDR3 coding sequence is TGTGCCAGCAGTTTCGACAACACTAGGGAGACCCAGTACTTC.